This T cell receptor beta chain was observed in a study of blood T cell repertoires in COVID-19. Across the study: There were acute and convalescent COVID-19 samples, and they came from the United States, Italy and Spain.

Participants were aged about 18 to 89 years from around 24 US areas. The study assigned cohorts using participant-reported clinical history. The study counted Cohort 3 donors as recovered given two negative PCRs, clearance, or symptom resolution. Germline-derived CDR1 and CDR2 are MNHEY and SVGAGI. CDR3 size: 14 residues. V lost 3 bases and J lost 4, with 9 bases in between. Assay: immunoSEQ multiplex PCR; the TCRdb copy retains only in-frame clones and omits some. Of approximately 290,000 clones in the sample, approximately 85% were seen once. The receptor comes from a woman under 40 who had recovered from COVID-19. The V gene is TRBV6-5, the J gene TRBJ2-2, with no clear D. Sequencing was performed on PBMCs or T cells enriched from blood (not recorded which). As DNA, the CDR3 is TGTGCCAGCAGTTATCAGGCGTCCACCGGGGAGCTGTTTTTT. It translates to CASSYQASTGELFF.